The sequence of this TCR beta chain was determined in a study of blood T cell repertoires in COVID-19. Across the study: T cells, B-cell-depleted T cells, or PBMCs supplied cDNA or gDNA.

This clone has just one count. Per the original data handling: How many nucleated cells were present was estimated from reference gene primer amplification. Sequencing was performed with immunoSEQ multiplex PCR; in TCRdb, only in-frame clones are kept and a portion is missing. The DNA was the basis for D and trimming; V, J and clone size are from that table. The sample consists of around 68,000 clones, 85% of them appearing once. V lost 4 bases to trimming and J lost 0 bases, with 12 bases between them. CDR1 MNHEY and CDR2 SVGAGI come from the germline V gene. The CDR3 covers 15 residues. The chain uses TRBV6-5 and TRBJ1-1; possibly TRBD1 for D (6 bases). This TCR was recovered from a man older than 75 with acute or convalescent COVID-19. What was sequenced was peripheral blood. The DNA for the CDR3 is TGTGCCAGCAGTTCACCTACAGGGCTGAACACTGAAGCTTTCTTT. Protein product: CASSSPTGLNTEAFF.